This TCR beta chain was documented in a study of human T cells and chemical hapten exposure. The overall study: In the roughly 24-week study, patients were dosed weekly with diphenylcyclopropenone on the scalp throughout.

The V gene end was trimmed by 2 bases and the J gene end by 6 bases; junction bases not matched to a gene: 6. The V gene's germline CDR1 is MNHEY and CDR2 SVGAGI. CDR3 size: 15 residues. Time point noted: patch test 1, 2 weeks after DPC sensitization. Treatment described: therapeutic diphenylcyclopropenone sensitization with weekly scalp DPC. TCRdb redid the calling of the RACE reads with MiXCR, one entry per CDR3 protein. The profile shows around 99,000 distinct CDR3 sequences, around 12% of them singletons. V and J are TRBV6-5 and TRBJ1-4; 7 bases are a match to TRBD1. The source of this sequence is a woman aged 35 to 49 with alopecia areata. Some clones in this sample may be carry-over from other donors' samples. The material was whole blood, obtained in connection with sensitization to the hapten diphenylcyclopropenone (DPC). The CDR3 loop is CASSYQQGIYEKLFF. The CDR3 nucleotides are TGTGCCAGCAGTTACCAACAGGGGATCTATGAAAAACTGTTTTTT.